A selection of T cell receptor beta chains follows, all from one sample in a study of T cells after posttransplantation cyclophosphamide. The method was immunoSEQ multiplex PCR; TCRdb's version includes in-frame clones alone and lacks a portion of them. The table includes about 24,000 clones, around 92% detected once. The specimen comprised PBMCs, sampled after an allogeneic stem cell transplant with a calcineurin inhibitor and methotrexate. The receptor source for this set is a female patient in her forties or fifties who received an allogeneic stem cell transplant from an unrelated donor, was CMV-positive, and had chronic GVHD only. Some T cells may be transferred from the graft donor. The conserved cysteine and the conserved F or W are not part of the CDR3 here. The D gene is left open where the match is weak.

v_gene	d_gene	len	j_gene	CDR3aa
TRBV7-2	TRBD2	13	TRBJ2-7	ASSLVAGGSYEQY
TRBV5-4	TRBD1	13	TRBJ2-7	ASSRPDRGSYEQY
TRBV5-4	-	17	TRBJ2-1	ASSLGRASAASYYNEQF
TRBV7-9	TRBD2	14	TRBJ2-3	ASSLGIAGVTDTQY
TRBV7-9	TRBD1	11	TRBJ2-7	ATDPGGRGEQY
TRBV11-3	-	13	TRBJ2-7	ASSLAGSASYEQY
TRBV27	TRBD1	13	TRBJ1-5	ASSSGTGPNQPQH
TRBV4-1	-	13	TRBJ2-2	ASSQVGGRTGELF
TRBV5-1	TRBD2	13	-	ASSLEVAGTYEQY
TRBV7-2	TRBD2	14	TRBJ2-3	ASSLFGRSTTDTQY
TRBV19	-	12	TRBJ1-3	ASSRGGSGNTIY
TRBV9	-	15	TRBJ1-3	ASSVAPGGVSGNTIY
TRBV27	TRBD1	14	TRBJ1-2	ASRGTGGEGNYGYT
TRBV11-2	TRBD2	13	TRBJ2-1	ASSLTSGRANEQF
TRBV6-1	-	18	TRBJ2-3	ASRGRLWRDPNRGTDTQY
TRBV2	TRBD1	12	TRBJ2-7	ASRNRTGDYEQY
TRBV19	-	15	TRBJ2-1	ASSIAVGPEWVDEQF